This T cell receptor (beta chain) was obtained from a study of T cell repertoires in cytomegalovirus infection. Across the whole study: Evidence of both CMV infection and a matching HLA type came from public TCR beta signatures.

Whole-study findings and limits: Cumulative frequency of public TCR beta families picked out carriers of CMV plus the relevant HLA. Clonotypes of TCR beta that were HLA-C-restricted and CMV-specific dominated the ex vivo response.

On this clonotype: Its antigen is not known.

TCRdb reprocessed the reads via MiXCR and lists one record per CDR3 protein. The sample holds approximately 97,000 distinct CDR3 sequences, approximately 16% seen once. Trimming shortened V by 6 bases and J by 0 bases, and 5 bases separated the two germline ends. The CDR3 extends over 12 amino acids. Looked up from germline, CDR1 is MNHNY and CDR2 is SVGAGI (reference sequence). This TCR came from a human donor in good health (CMV status not recorded). Some clones in this sample may be carry-over from other donors' samples. The sequenced material came from PBMCs. The chain uses TRBV6-6 and TRBJ2-5; no firm D call. In nucleotides, the CDR3 is TGTGCCAGCAGACAGAACCAAGAGACCCAGTACTTC. Its protein product is CASRQNQETQYF.